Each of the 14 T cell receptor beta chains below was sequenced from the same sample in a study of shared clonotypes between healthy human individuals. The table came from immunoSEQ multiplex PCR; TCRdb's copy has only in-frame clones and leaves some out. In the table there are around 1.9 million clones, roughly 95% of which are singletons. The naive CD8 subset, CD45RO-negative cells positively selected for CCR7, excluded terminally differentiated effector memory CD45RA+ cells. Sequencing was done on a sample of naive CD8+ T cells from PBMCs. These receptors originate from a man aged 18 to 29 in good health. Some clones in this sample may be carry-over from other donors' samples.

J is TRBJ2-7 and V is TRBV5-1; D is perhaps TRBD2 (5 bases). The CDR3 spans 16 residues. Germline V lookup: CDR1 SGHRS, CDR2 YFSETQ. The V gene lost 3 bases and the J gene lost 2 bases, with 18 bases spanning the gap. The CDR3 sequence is CASSWEPQASAYEQYF. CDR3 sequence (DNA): TGCGCCAGCAGCTGGGAGCCTCAGGCATCGGCCTACGAGCAGTACTTC.

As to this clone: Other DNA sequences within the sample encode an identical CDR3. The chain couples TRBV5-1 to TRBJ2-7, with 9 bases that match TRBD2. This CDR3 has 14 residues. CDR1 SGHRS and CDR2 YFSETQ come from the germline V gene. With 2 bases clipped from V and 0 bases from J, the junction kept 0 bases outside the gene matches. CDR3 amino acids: CASSFSGSSYEQYF. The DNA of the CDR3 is TGCGCCAGCAGCTTTAGCGGGAGCTCCTACGAGCAGTACTTC.

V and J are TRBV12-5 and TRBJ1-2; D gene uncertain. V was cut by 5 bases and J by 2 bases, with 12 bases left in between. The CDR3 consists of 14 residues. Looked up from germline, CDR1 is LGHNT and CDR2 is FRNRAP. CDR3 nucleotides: TGTGCTAGTGGTCCCCTTACAGAGAACTATGGCTACACCTTC. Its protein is CASGPLTENYGYTF.

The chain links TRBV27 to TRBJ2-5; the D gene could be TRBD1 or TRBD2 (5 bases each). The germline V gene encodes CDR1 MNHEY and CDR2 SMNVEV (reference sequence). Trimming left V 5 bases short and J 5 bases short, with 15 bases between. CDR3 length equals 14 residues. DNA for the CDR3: TGTGCCAGCAGTCCGGGGACCCTAGGTGAGACCCAGTACTTC. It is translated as CASSPGTLGETQYF.

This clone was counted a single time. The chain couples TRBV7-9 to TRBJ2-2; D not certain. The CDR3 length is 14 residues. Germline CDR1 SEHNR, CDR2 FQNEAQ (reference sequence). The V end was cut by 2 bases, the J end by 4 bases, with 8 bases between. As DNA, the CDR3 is TGTGCCAGCAGCTTATTACAGTCCACCGGGGAGCTGTTTTTT. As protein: CASSLLQSTGELFF.

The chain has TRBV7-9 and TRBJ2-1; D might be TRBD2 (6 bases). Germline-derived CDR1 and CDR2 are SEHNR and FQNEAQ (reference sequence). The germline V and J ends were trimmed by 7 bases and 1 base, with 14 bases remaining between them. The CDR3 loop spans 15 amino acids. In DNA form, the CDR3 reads TGTGCCAGCACCTCGGGACTCCTATCCTACAATGAGCAGTTCTTC. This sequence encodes CASTSGLLSYNEQFF.

The CDR3 nucleotides are TGTGCCAGCAGTCCCCGGACAGGCGAGCAGTACTTC. This encodes CASSPRTGEQYF. J is TRBJ2-7 and V is TRBV28; 7 nucleotides match TRBD1. CDR3 length: 12 residues. V shed 5 bases, J shed 6 bases, and the junction held 4 bases outside the gene matches. Germline assignment: CDR1 MDHEN and CDR2 SYDVKM.

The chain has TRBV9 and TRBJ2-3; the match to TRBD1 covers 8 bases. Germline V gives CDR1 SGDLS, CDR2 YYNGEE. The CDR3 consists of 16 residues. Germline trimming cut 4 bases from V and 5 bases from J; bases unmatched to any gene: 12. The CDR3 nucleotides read TGTGCCAGCAGCCCCTACCGACAGGGGTACGAAGATACGCAGTATTTT. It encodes CASSPYRQGYEDTQYF.

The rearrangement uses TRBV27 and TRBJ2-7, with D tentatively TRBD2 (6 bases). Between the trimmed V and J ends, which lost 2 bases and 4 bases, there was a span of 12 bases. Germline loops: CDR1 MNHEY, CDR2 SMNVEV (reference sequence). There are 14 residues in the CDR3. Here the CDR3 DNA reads TGTGCCAGCAGTTTACCCGGGAGTGGGTACGAGCAGTACTTC. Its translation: CASSLPGSGYEQYF.

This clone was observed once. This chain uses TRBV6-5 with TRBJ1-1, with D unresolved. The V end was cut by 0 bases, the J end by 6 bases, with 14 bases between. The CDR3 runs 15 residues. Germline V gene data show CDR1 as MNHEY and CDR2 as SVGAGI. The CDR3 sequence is CASSYSPPDWAEAFF. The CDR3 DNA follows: TGTGCCAGCAGTTACTCGCCCCCGGATTGGGCTGAAGCTTTCTTT.

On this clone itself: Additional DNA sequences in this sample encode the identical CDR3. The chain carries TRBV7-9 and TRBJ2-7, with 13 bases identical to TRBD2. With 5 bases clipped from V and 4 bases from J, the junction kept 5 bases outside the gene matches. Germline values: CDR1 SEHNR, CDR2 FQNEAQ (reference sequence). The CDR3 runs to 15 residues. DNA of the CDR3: TGTGCCAGCAGCCCACTAGCGGGAGGGCCATACGAGCAGTACTTC. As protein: CASSPLAGGPYEQYF.

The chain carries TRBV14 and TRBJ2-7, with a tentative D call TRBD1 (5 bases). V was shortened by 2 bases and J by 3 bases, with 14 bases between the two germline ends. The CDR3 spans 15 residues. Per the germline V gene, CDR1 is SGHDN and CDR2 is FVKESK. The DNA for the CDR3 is TGTGCCAGCAGCCAAATCAACAGGCCGCGCTACGAGCAGTACTTC. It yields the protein CASSQINRPRYEQYF.

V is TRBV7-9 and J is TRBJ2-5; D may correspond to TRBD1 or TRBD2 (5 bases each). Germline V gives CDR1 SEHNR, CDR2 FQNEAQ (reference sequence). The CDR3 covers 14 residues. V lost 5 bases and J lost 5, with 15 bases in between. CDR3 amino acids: CASSPSGRLETQYF. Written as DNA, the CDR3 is TGTGCCAGCAGCCCATCGGGACGCCTGGAGACCCAGTACTTC.

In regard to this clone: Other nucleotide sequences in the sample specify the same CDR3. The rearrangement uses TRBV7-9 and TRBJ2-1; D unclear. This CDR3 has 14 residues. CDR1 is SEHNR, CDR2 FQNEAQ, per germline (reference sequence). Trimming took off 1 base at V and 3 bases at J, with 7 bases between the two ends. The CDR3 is CASSLGGNYNEQFF. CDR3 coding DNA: TGTGCCAGCAGCTTAGGCGGCAACTACAATGAGCAGTTCTTC.